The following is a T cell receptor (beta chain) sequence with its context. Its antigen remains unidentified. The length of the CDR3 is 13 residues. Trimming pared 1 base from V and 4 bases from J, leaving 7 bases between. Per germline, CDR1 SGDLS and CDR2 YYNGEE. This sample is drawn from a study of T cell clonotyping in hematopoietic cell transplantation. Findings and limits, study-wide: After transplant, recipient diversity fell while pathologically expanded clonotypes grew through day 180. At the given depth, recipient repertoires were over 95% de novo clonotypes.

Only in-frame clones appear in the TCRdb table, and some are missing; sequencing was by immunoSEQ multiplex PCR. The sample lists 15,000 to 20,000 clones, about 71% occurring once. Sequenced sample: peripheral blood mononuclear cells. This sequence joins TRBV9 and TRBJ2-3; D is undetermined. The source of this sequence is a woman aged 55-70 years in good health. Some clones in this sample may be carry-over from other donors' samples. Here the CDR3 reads CASSVQDPDTQYF. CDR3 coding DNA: TGTGCCAGCAGCGTACAGGATCCAGATACGCAGTATTTT.